This TCR beta chain was profiled in a study of graft-versus-host responses after intestinal transplantation. Study-wide context: Isolated intestinal, liver-intestinal, or multivisceral transplants had been given to the recipients. Every transplant recipient was induced with anti-thymocyte globulin, then maintained on tacrolimus and steroids for two to three years.

V lost 8 bases, J lost 0 bases, and 14 bases lay in between. In germline, CDR1 is SGHTA, CDR2 FQGNSA. CDR3 length: 15 residues. General study points: Investigators detected GvH clones in recipient marrow, with some emerging earlier in ileum or blood.

Sequencing was performed with immunoSEQ multiplex PCR; in TCRdb, only in-frame clones are kept and a portion is missing. The repertoire holds over 80,000 clones, roughly 89% seen once, with 0.18% in the top ten. Turning to this clone: Antigen specificity is unknown.

This sample comprised unstimulated CD4+ T cells sorted from spleen or lymph node cells, obtained before transplant. The chain uses TRBV7-2 and TRBJ1-5; tentatively, D is TRBD1 (5 bases). The sequence was obtained from a human donor who was the organ donor for an intestinal transplant. The CDR3 region has the DNA TGTGCCAGCGCTCCGGGGGGTTCTAGCAATCAGCCCCAGCATTTT. Encoded protein: CASAPGGSSNQPQHF.